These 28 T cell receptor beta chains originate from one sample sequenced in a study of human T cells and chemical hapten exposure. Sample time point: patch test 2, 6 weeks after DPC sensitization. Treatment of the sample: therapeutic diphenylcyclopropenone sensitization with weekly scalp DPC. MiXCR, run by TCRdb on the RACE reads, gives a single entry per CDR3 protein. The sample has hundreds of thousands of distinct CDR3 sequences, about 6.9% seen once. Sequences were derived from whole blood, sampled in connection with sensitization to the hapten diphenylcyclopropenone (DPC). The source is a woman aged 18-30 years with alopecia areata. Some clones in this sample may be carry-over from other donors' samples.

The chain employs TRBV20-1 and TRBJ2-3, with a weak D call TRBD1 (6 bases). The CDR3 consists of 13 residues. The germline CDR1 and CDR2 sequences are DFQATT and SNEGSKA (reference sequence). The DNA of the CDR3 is TGCAATGCCGGGACAACCAGCACAGATACGCAGTATTTT. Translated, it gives CNAGTTSTDTQYF.

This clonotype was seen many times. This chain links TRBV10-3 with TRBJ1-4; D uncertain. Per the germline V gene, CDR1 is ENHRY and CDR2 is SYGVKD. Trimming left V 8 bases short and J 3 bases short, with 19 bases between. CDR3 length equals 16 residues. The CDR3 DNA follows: TGTGCCATCTGCCCTTATGGTGTCAAATCTAATGAAAAACTGTTTTTT. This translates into CAICPYGVKSNEKLFF.

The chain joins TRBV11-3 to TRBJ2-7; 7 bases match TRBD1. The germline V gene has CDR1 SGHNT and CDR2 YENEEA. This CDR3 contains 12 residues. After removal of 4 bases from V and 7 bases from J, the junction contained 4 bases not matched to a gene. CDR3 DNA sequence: TGTGCCAGCAGCTCCAGGGACAGTGAGCAGTACTTC. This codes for CASSSRDSEQYF.

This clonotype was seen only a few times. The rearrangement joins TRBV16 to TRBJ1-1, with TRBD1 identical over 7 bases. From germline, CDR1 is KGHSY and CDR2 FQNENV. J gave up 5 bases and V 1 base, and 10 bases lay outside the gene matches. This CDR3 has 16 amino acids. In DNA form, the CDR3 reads TGTGCCAGCAGCCAATGGGGTCGACAGGGTTGGACTGAAGCTTTCTTT. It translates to CASSQWGRQGWTEAFF.

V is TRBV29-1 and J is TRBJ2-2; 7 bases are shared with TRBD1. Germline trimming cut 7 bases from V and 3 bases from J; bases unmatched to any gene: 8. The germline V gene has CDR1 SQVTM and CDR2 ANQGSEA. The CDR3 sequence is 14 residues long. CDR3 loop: CSATTGSYTGELFF. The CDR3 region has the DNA TGCAGCGCTACGACAGGGTCTTACACCGGGGAGCTGTTTTTT.

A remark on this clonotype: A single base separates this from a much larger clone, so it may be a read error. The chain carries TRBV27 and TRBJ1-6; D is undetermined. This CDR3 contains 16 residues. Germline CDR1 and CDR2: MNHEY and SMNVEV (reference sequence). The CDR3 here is CASSSLSGRSNSRLHF. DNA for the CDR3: TGTGCCAGCAGTTCCTTGAGCGGGCGGTCTAATTCACGCCTCCACTTT.

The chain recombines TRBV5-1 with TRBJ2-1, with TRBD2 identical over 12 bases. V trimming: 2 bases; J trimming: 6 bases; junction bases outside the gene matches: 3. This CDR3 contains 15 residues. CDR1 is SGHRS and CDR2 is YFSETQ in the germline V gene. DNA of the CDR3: TGCGCCAGCAGCTTCCTAGCGGGGGGGACCAATGAGCAGTTCTTC. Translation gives CASSFLAGGTNEQFF.

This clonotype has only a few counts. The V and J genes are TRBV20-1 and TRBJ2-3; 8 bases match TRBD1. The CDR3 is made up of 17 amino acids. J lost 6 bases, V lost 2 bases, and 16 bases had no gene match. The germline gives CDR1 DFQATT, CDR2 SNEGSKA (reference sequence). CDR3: CSARTFFIGQGVDTQYF. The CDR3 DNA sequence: TGCAGTGCTAGAACGTTCTTCATCGGACAGGGCGTCGATACGCAGTATTTT.

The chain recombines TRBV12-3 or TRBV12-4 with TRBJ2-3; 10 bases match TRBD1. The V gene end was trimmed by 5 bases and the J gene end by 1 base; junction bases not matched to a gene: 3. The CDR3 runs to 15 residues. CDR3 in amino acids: CASSGGTGGTDTQYF. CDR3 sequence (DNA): TGTGCCAGCAGTGGAGGGACAGGGGGCACAGATACGCAGTATTTT.

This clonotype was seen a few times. In nucleotides, the CDR3 is TGTGCCAGCAGGCTGACAGTTAACACTGAAGCTTTCTTT. Translated: CASRLTVNTEAFF. This rearrangement joins TRBV12-3 or TRBV12-4 to TRBJ1-1; tentative D call: TRBD1 (5 bases). Trimming removed 6 bases from V and 2 bases from J, with 10 bases in between. The CDR3 totals 13 residues.

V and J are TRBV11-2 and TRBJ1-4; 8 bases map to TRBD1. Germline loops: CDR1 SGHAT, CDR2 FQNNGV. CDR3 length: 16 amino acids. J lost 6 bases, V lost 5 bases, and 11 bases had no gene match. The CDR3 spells CASSLTRGTGDEKLFF. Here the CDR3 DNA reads TGTGCCAGCAGCCTAACCCGCGGGACAGGAGATGAAAAACTGTTTTTT.

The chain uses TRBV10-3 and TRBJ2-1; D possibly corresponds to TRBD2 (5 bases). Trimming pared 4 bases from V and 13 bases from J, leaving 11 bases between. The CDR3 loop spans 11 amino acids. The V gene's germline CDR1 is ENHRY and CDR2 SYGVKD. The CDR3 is CAISGRGIQFF. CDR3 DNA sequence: TGTGCCATCAGTGGACGAGGGATCCAGTTCTTC.

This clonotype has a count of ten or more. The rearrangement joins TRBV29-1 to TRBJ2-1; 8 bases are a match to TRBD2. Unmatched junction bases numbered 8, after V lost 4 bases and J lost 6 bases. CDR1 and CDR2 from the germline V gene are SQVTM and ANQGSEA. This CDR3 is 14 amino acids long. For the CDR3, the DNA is TGCAGCGTTGCCCTCGGGAGGGGGAGCAATGAGCAGTTCTTC. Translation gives CSVALGRGSNEQFF.

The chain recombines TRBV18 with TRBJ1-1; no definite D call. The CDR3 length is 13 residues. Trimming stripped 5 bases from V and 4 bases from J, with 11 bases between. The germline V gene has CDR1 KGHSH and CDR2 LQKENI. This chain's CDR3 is CASSSGGPTEAFF. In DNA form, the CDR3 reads TGTGCCAGCTCATCAGGAGGGCCCACTGAAGCTTTCTTT. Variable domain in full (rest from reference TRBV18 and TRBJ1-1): NAGVMQNPRHLVRRRGQEARLRCSPMKGHSHVYWYRQLPEEGLKFMVYLQKENIIDESGMPKERFSAEFPKEGPSILRIQQVVRGDSAAYFCASSSGGPTEAFFGQGTRLTVV.

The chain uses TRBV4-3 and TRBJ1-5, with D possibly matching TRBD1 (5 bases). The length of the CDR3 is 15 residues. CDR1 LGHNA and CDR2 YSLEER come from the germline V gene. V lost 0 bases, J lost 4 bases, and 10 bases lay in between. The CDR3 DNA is TGCGCCAGCAGCCAAGATAGGGGACCGAATCAGCCCCAGCATTTT. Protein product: CASSQDRGPNQPQHF.

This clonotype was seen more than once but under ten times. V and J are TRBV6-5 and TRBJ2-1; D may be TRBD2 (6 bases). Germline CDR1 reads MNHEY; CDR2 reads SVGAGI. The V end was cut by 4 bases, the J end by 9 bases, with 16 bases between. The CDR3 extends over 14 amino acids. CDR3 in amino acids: CASSSNNVGLEQFF. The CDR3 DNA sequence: TGTGCCAGCAGTTCTAACAACGTGGGACTTGAGCAGTTCTTC.

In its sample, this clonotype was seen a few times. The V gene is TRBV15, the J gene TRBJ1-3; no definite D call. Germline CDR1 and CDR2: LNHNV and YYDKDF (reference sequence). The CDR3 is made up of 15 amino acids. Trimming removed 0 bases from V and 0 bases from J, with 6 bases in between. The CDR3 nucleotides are TGTGCCACCAGCAGAGATCGAGCCTCTGGAAACACCATATATTTT. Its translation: CATSRDRASGNTIYF.

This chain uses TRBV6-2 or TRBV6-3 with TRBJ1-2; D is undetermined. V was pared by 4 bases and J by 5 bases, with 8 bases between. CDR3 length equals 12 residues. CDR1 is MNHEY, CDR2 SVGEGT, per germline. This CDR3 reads CASSSARYGYTF. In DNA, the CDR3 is TGTGCCAGCAGTTCTGCTCGATATGGCTACACCTTC.

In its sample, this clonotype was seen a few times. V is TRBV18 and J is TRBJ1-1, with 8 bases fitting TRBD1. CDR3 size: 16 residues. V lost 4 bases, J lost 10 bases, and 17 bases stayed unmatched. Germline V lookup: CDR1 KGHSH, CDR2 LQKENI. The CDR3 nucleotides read TGTGCCAGCTCACGGTTCCAACCGGGACAGGAGCAGCGAGCTTTCTTT. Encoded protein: CASSRFQPGQEQRAFF.

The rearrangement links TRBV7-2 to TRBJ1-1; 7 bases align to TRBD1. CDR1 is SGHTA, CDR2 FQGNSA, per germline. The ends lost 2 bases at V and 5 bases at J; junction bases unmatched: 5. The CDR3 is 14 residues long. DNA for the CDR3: TGTGCCAGCAGCTTAAGGGGGCGGCGGACTGAAGCTTTCTTT. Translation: CASSLRGRRTEAFF. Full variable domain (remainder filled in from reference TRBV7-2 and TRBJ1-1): GAGVSQSPSNKVTEKGKDVELRCDPISGHTALYWYRQSLGQGLEFLIYFQGNSAPDKSGLPSDRFSAERTGGSVSTLTIQRTQQEDSAVYLCASSLRGRRTEAFFGQGTRLTVV.

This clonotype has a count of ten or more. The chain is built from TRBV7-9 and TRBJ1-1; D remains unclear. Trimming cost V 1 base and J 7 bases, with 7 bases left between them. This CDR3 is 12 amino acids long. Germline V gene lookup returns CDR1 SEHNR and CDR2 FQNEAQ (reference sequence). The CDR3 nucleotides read TGTGCCAGCAGCTTAGGGGCAGTTGAAGCTTTCTTT. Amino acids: CASSLGAVEAFF.

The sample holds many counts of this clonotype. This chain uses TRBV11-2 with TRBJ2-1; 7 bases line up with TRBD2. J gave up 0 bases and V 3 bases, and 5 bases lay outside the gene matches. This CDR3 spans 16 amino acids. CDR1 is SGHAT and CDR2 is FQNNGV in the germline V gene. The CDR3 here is CASSFRGDSSYNEQFF. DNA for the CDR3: TGTGCCAGCAGCTTTCGGGGGGATAGCTCCTACAATGAGCAGTTCTTC.

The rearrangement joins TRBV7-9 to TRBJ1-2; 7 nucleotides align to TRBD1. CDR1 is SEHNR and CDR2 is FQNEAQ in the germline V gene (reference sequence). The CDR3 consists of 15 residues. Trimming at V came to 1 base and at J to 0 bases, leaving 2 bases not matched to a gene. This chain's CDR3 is CASSLGTGANYGYTF. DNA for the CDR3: TGTGCCAGCAGCTTAGGGACAGGCGCTAACTATGGCTACACCTTC.

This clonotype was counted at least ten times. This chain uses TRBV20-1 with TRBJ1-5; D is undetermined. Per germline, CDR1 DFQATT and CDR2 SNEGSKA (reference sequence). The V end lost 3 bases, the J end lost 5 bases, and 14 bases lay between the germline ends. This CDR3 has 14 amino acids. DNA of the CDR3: TGCAGTGCTAGTACCGACCGGGAGCATCAGCCCCAGCATTTT. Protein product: CSASTDREHQPQHF.

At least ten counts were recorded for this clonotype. The DNA for the CDR3 is TGTGCCAGCAGTTACGCGGCCAGGGCAAGAGACCAGCCCCAGCATTTT. Amino acid sequence: CASSYAARARDQPQHF. V and J are TRBV6-2 or TRBV6-3 and TRBJ1-5, with D possibly matching TRBD1 (5 bases). Per the germline V gene, CDR1 is MNHEY and CDR2 is SVGEGT. Between the trimmed V and J ends, which lost 2 bases and 7 bases, there was a span of 18 bases. The CDR3 is 16 residues long.

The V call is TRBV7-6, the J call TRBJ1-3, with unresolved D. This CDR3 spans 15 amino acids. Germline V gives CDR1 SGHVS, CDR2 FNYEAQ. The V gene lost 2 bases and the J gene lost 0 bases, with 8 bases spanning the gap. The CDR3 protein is CASSLLQASGNTIYF. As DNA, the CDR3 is TGTGCCAGCAGCTTACTCCAGGCCTCTGGAAACACCATATATTTT.

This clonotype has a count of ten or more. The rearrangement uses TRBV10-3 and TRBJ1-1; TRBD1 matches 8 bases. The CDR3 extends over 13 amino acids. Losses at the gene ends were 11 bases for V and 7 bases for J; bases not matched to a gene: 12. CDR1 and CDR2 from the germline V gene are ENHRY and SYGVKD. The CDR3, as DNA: TGTGCCGGACGGTCCCCAGGGGGCAGTGAAGCTTTCTTT. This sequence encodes CAGRSPGGSEAFF.

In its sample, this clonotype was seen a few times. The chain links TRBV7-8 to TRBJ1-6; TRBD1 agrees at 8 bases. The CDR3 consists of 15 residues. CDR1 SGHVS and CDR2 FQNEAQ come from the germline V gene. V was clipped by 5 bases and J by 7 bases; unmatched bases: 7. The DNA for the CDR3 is TGTGCCAGCAGCAGCAGGGGGCAACACAATTCACCCCTCCACTTT. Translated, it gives CASSSRGQHNSPLHF.